This entry is about one TCR beta chain. The antigen it recognizes is unknown. Per-base qualities were not stored, and no clone one base away is much larger. This entry is derived from a study of cytomegalovirus exposure and HLA in healthy donors (dated by TCRdb to 2016 to 2017). Looking at the study overall: According to an earlier analysis of around 600 of the donors, roughly 180 million T cells yielded 90 million to 130 million unique TCR beta sequences and about 300 Gb of sequence data. About 300 gigabases of sequencing data and approximately 84 million unique TCR sequences were included in an early release covering around 650 HLA-typed donors. Of the roughly 400 genotyped donors, 75% to 85% were placed in the genetic ancestry cluster associated with self-reported Caucasian donors. The aim of the study was to test whether cataloging public T cell receptors could identify signatures of past pathogen exposure. Using immunosequencing, the study profiled T cell repertoires from 666 subjects and related those repertoires to cytomegalovirus serostatus. In addition to the first cohort of roughly 670 subjects, a separate validation cohort of 120 different subjects was used. High-throughput TCR immunosequencing, statistical association of individual TCRs with disease status, and machine learning were combined to predict cytomegalovirus infection status. In a later analysis, previously published TCR beta repertoires from 670 or so donors were re-analyzed and high-resolution HLA genotyping was added so that TCR occurrence patterns could be studied. In the later analysis, no new phenotypic data were used to find candidate immune exposures; instead, reliance was placed on TCR beta sequences and their occurrence across donors. An earlier analysis of 587 of the donors used high-throughput TCR beta sequencing to judge whether each TCR beta V gene segment behaved as functional or pseudogenic. Alongside the repertoire data, information on donor age, sex, ethnicity and CMV serostatus was compiled. Genome-wide SNP genotypes for about 65% of the roughly 700 donors were used in a later genetic analysis, which treated that subset as a discovery cohort. All discovery cohort repertoires had been generated on a single sequencing platform. HLA typing included class I and class II loci at four-digit resolution. The number of donors typed differed by locus, with 629-630 for A, B, C, DRB1 and DQB1, roughly 520 for DQA1, 600 to 610 for DPA1, and some 440 for DPB1. Roughly 5 DR-DQ haplotypes were handled as single units for association and clustering, since linkage in the cohort was strong. Across about 370 genotyped donors of the cohort, an average of approximately 220,000 unique TCR beta nucleotide sequences per donor were sequenced, and around 20% of those sequences were non-productive. The full study reports these points: The study listed 170 or so TCR beta chains as associated with cytomegalovirus. Compared with the 666-donor mean, donors in an Asian-associated ancestry cluster had fewer N-insertions in productive TCRs, according to a later genetic analysis. The authors suggested that the approach could potentially be extended to other disease states and immunological phenotypes. Because some donors lacked HLA typing at each locus, the association tests relied only on the typed subset. In vitro tests confirmed that a few of the cytomegalovirus-associated TCR beta chains recognize cytomegalovirus antigens. Seventeen rarely observed V segments, including chromosome 9 orphons, were excluded from the earlier analysis of some 590 of the donors because counts were too low. For the cohort, immune exposure information was limited to CMV serostatus. The presence/absence analyses assumed that sequencing depth was roughly uniform across donors, and that assumption may not be true. Correlated functional status among segregating V segments might be attributable to linkage disequilibrium, but an unknown experimental factor could not be ruled out. A cluster of highly shared sequence variants was judged likely to be a technical artifact of the sequencing pipeline. A later analysis found that TCR association rates varied across HLA loci, with DRB1 alleles showing the most associated TCRs and HLA-C alleles the fewest. Strong co-occurrence of HLA alleles, especially DR and DQ, made assigning TCR associations to individual alleles difficult. An earlier analysis of approximately 530 of the donors showed that most TCR beta V segments appeared in productive rearrangements either about 87% or about 30% of the time, which broadly matched IMGT annotations. In a later analysis, most CMV-associated TCR beta chains were found to appear HLA-restricted, with HLA associations seemingly driven largely by CMV exposure. In both the original and validation cohorts, the classifier was reported to diagnose cytomegalovirus status with high specificity and sensitivity. Some IMGT-functional V segments, including TRBV6-2 and TRBV6-3, could not be distinguished by the 87-base-pair reads and were therefore excluded. A later analysis found that HLA-associated TCR beta chains were more clonally expanded and had lower generation probabilities than equally common non-associated chains. A further reported finding was that TCR beta sequences accurately predicted the HLA-A and HLA-B alleles for most subjects in the first cohort. V-gene and J-gene trimming of TCR beta chains was associated with a missense DCLRE1C variant in a later genetic analysis, and the association was replicated in an independent cohort. At a false discovery rate of 0.05, a later analysis linked some 18,000 TCR beta sequences to specific HLA alleles. A later analysis reported that several top co-occurrence clusters appeared linked to parvovirus B19, influenza, CMV and Epstein-Barr virus. Most TCR sequences were observed very rarely across donors, whereas some public TCRs were present in many individuals. Only TCR beta chains were sequenced in this cohort, and the absence of alpha or paired-chain data limited detectable features.

In total, about 650 healthy bone marrow donors made up the cohort. At the time of sampling, all cohort members were nominally healthy, though unrecorded immune exposures were likely present. The donor tested CMV seropositive, placing the donor among the roughly 300 seropositive members of the cohort. Every donor gave a peripheral blood sample, and the peripheral blood mononuclear cells from that sample were used for TCR beta sequencing. Genomic DNA extraction from the blood cell samples was performed with the Qiagen DNeasy Blood Extraction Kit. V ends up 5 bases short and J 6 bases short, with an unmatched junction base count of 7. Inclusive of the bounding cysteine and phenylalanine, the CDR3 is 14 residues long. This entry keeps only the CDR3 DNA: 42 bases, framed from base 1. CDR1 and CDR2 are drawn from the germline V gene (reference sequence): LNHDA, SQIVND. Libraries were constructed by the immunoSEQ multiplex PCR assay. For the multiplex PCR, a mixture combining 60 forward primers for TCR Vbeta segments and 13 reverse primers for TCR Jbeta segments was used. The CDR3 region of rearranged TCR beta genes was amplified from genomic DNA by a multiplex PCR assay. On the Illumina HiSeq System, the amplified TCR beta libraries were sequenced as 87-base-pair reads. The paper's processing steps were these. In a later analysis, 77 million or so unique TCR beta chains were counted across the roughly 670 repertoires, and approximately 11 million of these chains were shared by at least two donors. To remove PCR and sequencing errors, raw reads were error-corrected and collapsed into unique sequences using a nearest-neighbor algorithm that merged closely related sequences. Alignment of CDR3 sequences to IMGT reference sequences was used to assign V, D and J gene segments. For a sequence to be retained, a match of at least six nucleotides to both a V gene segment and a J gene segment was required. A rearrangement counted as productive if the CDR3 had no stop codons and remained in frame with V and J, and every other rearrangement counted as non-productive. CDR3 was defined according to IMGT convention as the region running from the second conserved V-encoded cysteine to the conserved J-encoded phenylalanine. Sequences without an unambiguous match to a single V gene segment were excluded from the earlier analysis of 450 to 750 of the donors. An earlier analysis of fewer than 750 of the donors called V segments functional above 56.7% productive rearrangements and segregating when the between-donor standard deviation exceeded 5%. A statistical classification framework was built to diagnose cytomegalovirus status from the catalog of TCR beta chain sequences. A later analysis assigned V and J genes by comparing TCR nucleotide sequences with IMGT/GENE-DB human TR gene sequences. The TCRdist pipeline was used in a later analysis to assign CDR3 sequences and most-parsimonious VDJ recombination scenarios. A later analysis defined each TCR beta chain by its CDR3 amino acid sequence plus V-gene family, and excluded reads lacking a unique V-gene family. To address suspected cross-contamination and a sequencing artifact, a later analysis removed 592 highly shared, low-generation-probability nucleotide sequences. A later analysis calculated a clonal expansion index for each public chain from normalized within-repertoire ranks of inferred template counts. In a later analysis, generation probabilities were computed using a VDJ recombination model fitted to out-of-frame rearrangements, and the results were checked against IGoR. Hypergeometric tests were used in a later analysis to score TCR-TCR, TCR-HLA and TCR-CMV co-occurrence, with a repertoire-size bias correction applied to the TCR pairs. False discovery rates were estimated in a later analysis by permuting HLA or CMV assignments 20 times. A later analysis grouped co-occurring TCRs with DBSCAN, adding TCRdist sequence similarity when clustering within HLA-allele-positive subsets. For co-occurrence clustering, repertoires with fewer than 30,000 or more than 120,000 public chains were excluded, along with roughly 5 repertoires with anomalous nucleotide sharing. TCRdb holds this immuneACCESS table with in-frame rearrangements only. Some clones are missing; in checked studies, unresolved V genes explain under half, and the rest has no known cause. That table supplies the V and J calls and clone size; D and trimming were determined from the DNA. A total of roughly 120,000 clones appear in this sample, about 63% of them only once. Less than 2% of the sample belongs to the ten largest clones.

The sequenced sample consisted of PBMCs. The clonotype originates from a man younger than 40 in good health and CMV-seropositive. The receptor chain draws on TRBV19 and TRBJ1-5, and 7 bases in between align with TRBD1. The CDR3 is CASSPPDRAQPQHF. The bases read TGTGCCAGTAGTCCACCCGACAGGGCTCAGCCCCAGCATTTT.